The rows below give T cell receptor beta chains drawn from one sample of a study of blood T cell repertoires in COVID-19. Data came from immunoSEQ multiplex PCR; TCRdb stores just in-frame clones and leaves some out. The table lists about 240,000 clones, roughly 80% of them singletons. The sequencing sample was made of peripheral blood. The receptors were sampled from a woman in her seventies with acute or convalescent COVID-19. The CDR3 runs from the conserved cysteine through the conserved F or W. Not all rows give a size; the values are once, few, many and, for expanded clones, a class.

abundance	v_gene	j_gene	CDR3aa
-	TRBV4-1	TRBJ1-2	CASSQDRRGIGYTF
-	TRBV7-9	TRBJ1-4	CASSLEGQGNEKLFF
once	TRBV15	TRBJ1-1	CATSRDPRTAEAFF
-	TRBV27	TRBJ1-2	CASSSTTGVLGYTF
-	TRBV7-9	TRBJ1-3	CASSLVPSNTIYF
-	TRBV14	TRBJ2-5	CASSLGETQYF
-	TRBV5-1	TRBJ2-1	CASSFLKQDNEQFF
-	TRBV24-1	TRBJ1-5	CATSDLKAEGGQPQHF
many	TRBV7-2	TRBJ1-5	CASSLGTDGNQPQHF
few	TRBV7-9	TRBJ2-7	CASSFSTDRAGPPYEQYF
-	TRBV6-5	TRBJ2-7	CASRPGQGPYEQYF
-	TRBV28	TRBJ2-2	CASSLQGNGELFF
-	TRBV6-5	TRBJ2-6	CASSYSGGVGANVLTF
-	TRBV29-1	TRBJ1-2	CSVEDVGSYGYTF
-	TRBV28	TRBJ2-5	CASSSRGGRSQETQYF
-	TRBV7-9	TRBJ1-1	CASSLDMGQNTEAFF
-	TRBV28	TRBJ1-5	CASSLTGGTQPQHF
-	TRBV24-1	TRBJ2-2	CATSDDRVGTNTGELFF
-	TRBV5-1	TRBJ1-2	CASSSTGSFLGYTF
-	TRBV18	TRBJ2-5	CASSPRGLETQYF
-	TRBV24-1	TRBJ2-7	CATSDGTGQGREQYF
-	TRBV24-1	TRBJ2-2	CATSDLTGTANTGELFF
-	TRBV28	TRBJ1-6	CASSATGRVNSPLHF
once	TRBV11-2	TRBJ1-1	CASRPWGRSNLTAEAFF
-	TRBV5-1	TRBJ2-3	CASSLTGTAYTDTQYF
-	TRBV13	TRBJ2-6	CASSSGLAAGANVLTF
-	TRBV27	TRBJ1-6	CASSSIGRQAASYNSPLHF
-	TRBV5-5	TRBJ2-5	CASSLGLAGGYQETQYF
-	TRBV2	TRBJ2-7	CASSEIGQGGREQYF
-	TRBV11-2	TRBJ1-6	CASSSGTGRNSPLHF
-	TRBV4-2	TRBJ1-1	CASSLNFPSNTEAFF
-	TRBV7-9	TRBJ2-1	CASSFNYDHNEQFF
-	TRBV6-1	TRBJ2-1	CASSGRQGHSYNEQFF
-	TRBV6-5	TRBJ1-5	CASSYSATQDQPQHF
once	TRBV5-6	TRBJ2-2	CASSFSTSYEHRGAVF
few	TRBV19	TRBJ1-2	CASSPPGTNGGYTF
-	TRBV4-1	TRBJ1-3	CASSQQGQGAGNTIYF
-	TRBV18	TRBJ1-2	CASSPGQNYGYTF
many	TRBV6-6	TRBJ2-6	CASEASGANVLTF
-	TRBV24-1	TRBJ1-2	CATSDFKGTGNYGYTF
-	TRBV7-2	TRBJ1-5	CASSFDRVQPQHF
-	TRBV19	TRBJ1-6	CATSTRDGGPPLHF
-	TRBV15	TRBJ2-7	CATSRGRGGYDEQYF
-	TRBV5-1	TRBJ2-7	CASSLRFDRGYAEQYF
-	TRBV19	TRBJ1-1	CASSHHVAAFF
-	TRBV12-5	TRBJ1-5	CASGPPRQGASNQPQHF
-	TRBV10-1	TRBJ1-1	CASTGRTNTEAFF
-	TRBV7-2	TRBJ2-1	CASSPNRGIAEQFF
-	TRBV6-1	TRBJ1-1	CASSESAGGFTEAFF
-	TRBV6-5	TRBJ2-2	CASAGGHTYTGELFF
-	TRBV5-1	TRBJ1-1	CASRLDRVGEAFF
-	TRBV4-3	TRBJ1-2	CASSQTDLSDYGYTF
few	TRBV7-9	TRBJ2-5	CASSADRGRETQYF
once	TRBV9	TRBJ2-1	CASSVTRGQLDNEQFF